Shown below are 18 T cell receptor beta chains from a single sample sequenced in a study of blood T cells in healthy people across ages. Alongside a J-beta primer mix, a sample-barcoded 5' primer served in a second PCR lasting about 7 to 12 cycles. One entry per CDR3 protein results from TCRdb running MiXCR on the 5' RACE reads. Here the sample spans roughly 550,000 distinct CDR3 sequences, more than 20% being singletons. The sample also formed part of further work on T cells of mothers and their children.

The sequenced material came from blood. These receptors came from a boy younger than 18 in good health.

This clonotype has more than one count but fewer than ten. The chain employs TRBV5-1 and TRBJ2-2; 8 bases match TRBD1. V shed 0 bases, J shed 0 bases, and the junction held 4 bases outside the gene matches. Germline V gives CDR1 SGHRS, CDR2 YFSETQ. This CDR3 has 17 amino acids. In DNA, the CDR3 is TGCGCCAGCAGCTTGGCTCAGGGGGCGCCGAACACCGGGGAGCTGTTTTTT. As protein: CASSLAQGAPNTGELFF.

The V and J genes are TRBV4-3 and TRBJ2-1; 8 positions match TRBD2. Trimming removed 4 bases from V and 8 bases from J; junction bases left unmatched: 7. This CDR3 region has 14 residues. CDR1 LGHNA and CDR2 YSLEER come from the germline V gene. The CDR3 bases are TGCGCCAGCAGCCGGGGGACTAGTCCGGATGAGCAGTTCTTC. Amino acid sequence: CASSRGTSPDEQFF.

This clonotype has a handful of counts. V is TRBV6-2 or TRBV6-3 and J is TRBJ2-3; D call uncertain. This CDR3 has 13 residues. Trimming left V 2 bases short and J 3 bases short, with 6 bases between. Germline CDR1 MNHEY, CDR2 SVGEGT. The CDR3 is CASSYMFTDTQYF. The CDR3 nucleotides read TGTGCCAGCAGTTACATGTTTACAGATACGCAGTATTTT.

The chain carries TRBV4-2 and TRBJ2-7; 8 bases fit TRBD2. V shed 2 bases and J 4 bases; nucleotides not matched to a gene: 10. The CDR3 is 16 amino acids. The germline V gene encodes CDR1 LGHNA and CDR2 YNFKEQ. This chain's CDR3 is CASSQSGREASYEQYF. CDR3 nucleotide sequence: TGTGCCAGCAGCCAATCTGGGCGGGAGGCCTCATACGAGCAGTACTTC.

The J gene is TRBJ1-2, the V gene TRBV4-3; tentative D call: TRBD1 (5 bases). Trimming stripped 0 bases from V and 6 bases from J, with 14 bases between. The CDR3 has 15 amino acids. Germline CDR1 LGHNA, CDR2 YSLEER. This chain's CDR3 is CASSQDVARENGYTF. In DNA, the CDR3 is TGCGCCAGCAGCCAAGATGTGGCCAGGGAGAATGGCTACACCTTC.

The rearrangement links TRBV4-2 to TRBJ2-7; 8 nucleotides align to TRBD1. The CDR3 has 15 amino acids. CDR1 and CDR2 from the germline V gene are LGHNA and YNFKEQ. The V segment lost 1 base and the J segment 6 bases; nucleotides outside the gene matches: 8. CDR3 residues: CASSQVDRDNVEQYF. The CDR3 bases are TGTGCCAGCAGCCAAGTGGACAGGGACAATGTCGAGCAGTACTTC.

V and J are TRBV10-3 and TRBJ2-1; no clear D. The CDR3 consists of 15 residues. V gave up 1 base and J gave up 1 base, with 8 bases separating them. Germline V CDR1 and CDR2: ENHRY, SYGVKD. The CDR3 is CAISELAGSYNEQFF. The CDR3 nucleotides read TGTGCCATCAGTGAGTTGGCAGGTTCCTACAATGAGCAGTTCTTC.

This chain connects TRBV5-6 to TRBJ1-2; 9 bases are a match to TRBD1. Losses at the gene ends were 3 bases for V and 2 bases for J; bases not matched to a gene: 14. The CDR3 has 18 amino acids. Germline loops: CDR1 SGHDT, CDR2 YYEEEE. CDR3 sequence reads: CASSYRNQVGTGNYGYTF. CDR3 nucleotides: TGTGCCAGCAGCTACCGAAATCAAGTCGGGACAGGGAACTATGGCTACACCTTC.

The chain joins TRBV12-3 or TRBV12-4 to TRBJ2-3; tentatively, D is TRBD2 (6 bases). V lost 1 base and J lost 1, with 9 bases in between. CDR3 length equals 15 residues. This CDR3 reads CASSLGASGTDTQYF. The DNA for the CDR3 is TGTGCCAGCAGTTTAGGGGCTAGCGGCACAGATACGCAGTATTTT.

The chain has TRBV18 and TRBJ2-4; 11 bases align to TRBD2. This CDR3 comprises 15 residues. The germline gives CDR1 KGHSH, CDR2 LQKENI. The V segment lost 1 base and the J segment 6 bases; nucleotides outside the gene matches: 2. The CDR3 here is CASSPLGTSGNIQYF. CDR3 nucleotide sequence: TGTGCCAGCTCACCACTTGGGACTAGCGGAAACATTCAGTACTTC.

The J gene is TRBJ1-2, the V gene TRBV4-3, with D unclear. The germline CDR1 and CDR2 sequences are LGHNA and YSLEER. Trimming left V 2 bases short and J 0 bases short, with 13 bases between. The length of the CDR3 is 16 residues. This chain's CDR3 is CASSQSAERANYGYTF. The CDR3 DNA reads TGCGCCAGCAGCCAATCGGCAGAACGAGCTAACTATGGCTACACCTTC.

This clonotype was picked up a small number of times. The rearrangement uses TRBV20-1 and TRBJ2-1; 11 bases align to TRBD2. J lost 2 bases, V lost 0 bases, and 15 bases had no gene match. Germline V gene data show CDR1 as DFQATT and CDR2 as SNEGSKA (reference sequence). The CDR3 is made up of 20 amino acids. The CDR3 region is CSAREVASGRKGLTYNEQFF. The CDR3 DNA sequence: TGCAGTGCTAGAGAGGTCGCTAGCGGGAGGAAAGGTCTCACCTACAATGAGCAGTTCTTC.

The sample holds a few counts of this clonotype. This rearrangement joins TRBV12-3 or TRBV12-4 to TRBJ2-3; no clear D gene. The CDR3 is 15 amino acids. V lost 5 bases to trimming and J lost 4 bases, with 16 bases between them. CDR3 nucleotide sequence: TGTGCCAGCAGTCCGAGGTCGGGCCCGCCAGATACGCAGTATTTT. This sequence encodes CASSPRSGPPDTQYF.

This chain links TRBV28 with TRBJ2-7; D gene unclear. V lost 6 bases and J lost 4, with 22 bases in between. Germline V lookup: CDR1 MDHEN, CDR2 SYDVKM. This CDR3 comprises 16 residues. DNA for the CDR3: TGTGCCAGCAGACCTACTCTAGTAGGAAAGGTATACGAGCAGTACTTC. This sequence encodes CASRPTLVGKVYEQYF.

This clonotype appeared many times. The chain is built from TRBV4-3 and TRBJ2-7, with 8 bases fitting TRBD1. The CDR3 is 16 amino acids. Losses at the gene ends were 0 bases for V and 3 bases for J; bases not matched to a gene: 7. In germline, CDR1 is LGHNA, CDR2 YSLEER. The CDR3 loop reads CASSQEEGQGNYEQYF. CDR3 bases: TGCGCCAGCAGCCAAGAGGAAGGACAGGGCAACTACGAGCAGTACTTC.

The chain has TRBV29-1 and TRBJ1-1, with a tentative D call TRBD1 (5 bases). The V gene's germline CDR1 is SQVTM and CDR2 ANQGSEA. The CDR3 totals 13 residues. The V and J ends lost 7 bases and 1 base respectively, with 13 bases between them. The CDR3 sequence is CSATGTGNTEAFF. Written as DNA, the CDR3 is TGCAGCGCTACCGGGACGGGGAACACTGAAGCTTTCTTT.

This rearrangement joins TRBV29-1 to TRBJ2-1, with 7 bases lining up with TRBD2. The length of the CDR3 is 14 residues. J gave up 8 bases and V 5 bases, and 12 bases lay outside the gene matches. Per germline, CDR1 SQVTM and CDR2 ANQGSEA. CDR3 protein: CSVRWEGLMHEQFF. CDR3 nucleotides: TGCAGCGTTCGGTGGGAGGGGTTGATGCATGAGCAGTTCTTC.

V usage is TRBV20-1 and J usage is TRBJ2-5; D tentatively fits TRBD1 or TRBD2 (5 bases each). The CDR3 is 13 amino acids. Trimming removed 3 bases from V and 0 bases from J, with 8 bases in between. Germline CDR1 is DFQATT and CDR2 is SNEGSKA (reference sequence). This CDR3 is CSARGPDQETQYF. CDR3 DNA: TGCAGTGCTAGGGGACCAGACCAAGAGACCCAGTACTTC.